This record looks at one T cell receptor beta chain sequence and its context. Germline V CDR1 and CDR2: MNHEY, SMNVEV (reference sequence). V gave up 2 bases and J gave up 8 bases; unmatched junction bases: 2. The CDR3 sequence is 15 residues long. Measured with immunoSEQ multiplex PCR; TCRdb has only the in-frame clones, and not every one. The repertoire has about 75,000 clones, 75% to 95% of them found once; the top ten carry 0.35% to 0.45%. These data belong to a study of T cell changes during pregnancy in multiple sclerosis. This TCR was recovered from a female donor with multiple sclerosis, enrolled in a pregnancy study. The V call is TRBV27, the J call TRBJ1-6, with 11 nucleotides matching TRBD1. This specimen consisted of CD4+ T cells from peripheral blood mononuclear cells, obtained before pregnancy. Written as DNA, the CDR3 is TGTGCCAGCAGTTTAAGGACAGGGGGCTATTCACCCCTCCACTTT. It translates to CASSLRTGGYSPLHF.